This T cell receptor (beta chain) was identified in a study of cytomegalovirus exposure and HLA in healthy donors. The donors belonged to the approximately 110-subject validation cohort, separate from the roughly 700-subject first cohort. Germline CDR1 SGHVS, CDR2 FQNEAQ. The CDR3 covers 14 residues. V shed 5 bases and J 15 bases; nucleotides not matched to a gene: 16. Profiled with immunoSEQ multiplex PCR; TCRdb holds only in-frame clones, not every one. This table holds approximately 240,000 clones, around nine tenths found once. This clone turned up a few times. This chain links TRBV7-8 with TRBJ2-1; 7 bases align to TRBD2. This TCR derives from a young woman in good health and CMV-seronegative. Material: PBMCs. CDR3 nucleotides: TGTGCCAGCAGCCCCCAAGCGGGACCCCCAGAGGGGTTCTTC. Its protein is CASSPQAGPPEGFF.